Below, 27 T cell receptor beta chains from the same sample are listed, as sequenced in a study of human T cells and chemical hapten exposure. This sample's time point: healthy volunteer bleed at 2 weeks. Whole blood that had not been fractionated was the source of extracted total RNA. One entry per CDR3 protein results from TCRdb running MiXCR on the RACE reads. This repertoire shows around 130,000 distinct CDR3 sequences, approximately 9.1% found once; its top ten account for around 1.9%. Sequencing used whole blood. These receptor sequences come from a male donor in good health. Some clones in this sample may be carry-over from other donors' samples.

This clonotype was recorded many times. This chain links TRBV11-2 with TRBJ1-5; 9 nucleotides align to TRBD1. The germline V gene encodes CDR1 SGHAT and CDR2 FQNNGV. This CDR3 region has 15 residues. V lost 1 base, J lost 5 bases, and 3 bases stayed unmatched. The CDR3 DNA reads TGTGCCAGCAGCTTAGGGGACAGGGAGGATCAGCCCCAGCATTTT. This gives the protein CASSLGDREDQPQHF.

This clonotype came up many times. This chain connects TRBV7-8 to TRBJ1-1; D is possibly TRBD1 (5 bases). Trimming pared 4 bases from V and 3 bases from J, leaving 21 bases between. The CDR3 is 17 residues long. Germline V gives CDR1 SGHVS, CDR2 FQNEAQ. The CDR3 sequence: CASSYPRGAYGDTEAFF. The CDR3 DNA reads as TGTGCCAGCAGCTACCCACGTGGGGCTTACGGAGACACTGAAGCTTTCTTT.

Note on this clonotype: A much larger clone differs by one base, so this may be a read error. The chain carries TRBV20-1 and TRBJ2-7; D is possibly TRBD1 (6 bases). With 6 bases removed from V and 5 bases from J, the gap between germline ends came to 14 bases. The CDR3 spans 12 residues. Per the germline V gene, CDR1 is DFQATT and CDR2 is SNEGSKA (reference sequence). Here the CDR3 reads CSAHSSGDEQYF. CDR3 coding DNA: TGCAGTGCCCATTCTTCAGGGGACGAGCAGTACTTC.

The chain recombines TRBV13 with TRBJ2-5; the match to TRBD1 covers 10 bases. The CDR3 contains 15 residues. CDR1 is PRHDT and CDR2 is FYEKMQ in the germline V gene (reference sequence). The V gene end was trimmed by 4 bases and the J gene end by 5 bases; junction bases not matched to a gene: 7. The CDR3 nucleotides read TGTGCCAGCAGCTCCCGGGACAGGGGAAAGGAGACCCAGTACTTC. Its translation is CASSSRDRGKETQYF.

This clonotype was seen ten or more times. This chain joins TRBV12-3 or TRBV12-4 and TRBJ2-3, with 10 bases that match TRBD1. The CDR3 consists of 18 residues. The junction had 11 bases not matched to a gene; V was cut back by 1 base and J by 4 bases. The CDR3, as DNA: TGTGCCAGCAGTTTAGTAGGGGTGACAGGGGGCGTTGCAGATACGCAGTATTTT. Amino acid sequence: CASSLVGVTGGVADTQYF.

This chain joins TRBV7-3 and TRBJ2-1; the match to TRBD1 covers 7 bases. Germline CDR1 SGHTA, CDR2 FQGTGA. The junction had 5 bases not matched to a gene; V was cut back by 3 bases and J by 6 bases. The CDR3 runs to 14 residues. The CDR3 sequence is CASSLGTARNEQFF. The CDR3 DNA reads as TGTGCCAGCAGCTTGGGGACAGCCCGCAATGAGCAGTTCTTC.

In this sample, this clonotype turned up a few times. CDR3 coding DNA: TGTGCCAGCAGCCAAGTTGGACACAGGAACACTGAAGCTTTCTTT. Amino acids: CASSQVGHRNTEAFF. The gene calls are TRBV4-2 and TRBJ1-1, with a weak D call TRBD1 (5 bases). CDR3 length equals 15 residues. The germline V and J ends were trimmed by 1 base and 1 base, with 10 bases remaining between them. From germline, CDR1 is LGHNA and CDR2 YNFKEQ.

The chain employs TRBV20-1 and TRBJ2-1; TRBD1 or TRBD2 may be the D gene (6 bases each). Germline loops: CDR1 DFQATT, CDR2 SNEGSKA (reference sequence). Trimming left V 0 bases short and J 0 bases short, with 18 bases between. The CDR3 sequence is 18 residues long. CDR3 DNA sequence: TGCAGTGCTAGAGATCCGTGGGGGGCCGTAAGCTCCTACAATGAGCAGTTCTTC. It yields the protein CSARDPWGAVSSYNEQFF.

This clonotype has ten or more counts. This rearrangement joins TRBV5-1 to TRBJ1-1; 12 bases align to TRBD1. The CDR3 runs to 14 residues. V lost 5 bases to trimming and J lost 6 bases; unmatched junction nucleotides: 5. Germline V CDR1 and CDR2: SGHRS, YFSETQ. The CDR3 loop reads CASSFGTGGAEAFF. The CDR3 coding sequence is TGCGCCAGCAGTTTCGGGACAGGGGGCGCTGAAGCTTTCTTT.

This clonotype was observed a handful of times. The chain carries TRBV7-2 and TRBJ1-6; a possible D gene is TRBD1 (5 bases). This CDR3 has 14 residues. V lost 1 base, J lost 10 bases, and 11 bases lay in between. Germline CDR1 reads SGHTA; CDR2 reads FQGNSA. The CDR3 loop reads CASSLGGGISPLHF. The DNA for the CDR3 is TGTGCCAGCAGCTTAGGGGGGGGAATCTCACCCCTCCACTTT. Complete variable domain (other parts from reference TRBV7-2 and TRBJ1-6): GAGVSQSPSNKVTEKGKDVELRCDPISGHTALYWYRQSLGQGLEFLIYFQGNSAPDKSGLPSDRFSAERTGGSVSTLTIQRTQQEDSAVYLCASSLGGGISPLHFGNGTRLTVT.

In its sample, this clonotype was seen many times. The CDR3 DNA follows: TGTGCCAGCAGCCCCGACCCCGGAGCTAGCACAGATACGCAGTATTTT. This encodes CASSPDPGASTDTQYF. This sequence joins TRBV7-6 and TRBJ2-3; D call uncertain. The CDR3 length is 16 residues. Germline CDR1 is SGHVS and CDR2 is FNYEAQ. The V end lost 5 bases, the J end lost 0 bases, and 15 bases lay between the germline ends. The complete variable domain, with remaining parts taken from reference TRBV7-6 and TRBJ2-3, reads GAGVSQSPRYKVTKRGQDVALRCDPISGHVSLYWYRQALGQGPEFLTYFNYEAQQDKSGLPNDRFSAERPEGSISTLTIQRTEQRDSAMYRCASSPDPGASTDTQYFGPGTRLTVL.

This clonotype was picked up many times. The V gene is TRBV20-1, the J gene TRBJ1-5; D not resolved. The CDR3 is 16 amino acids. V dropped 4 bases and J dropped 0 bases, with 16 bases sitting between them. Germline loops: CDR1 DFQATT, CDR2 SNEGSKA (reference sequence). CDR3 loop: CSAMTSETYSNQPQHF. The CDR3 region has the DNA TGCAGTGCTATGACCAGCGAAACCTATAGCAATCAGCCCCAGCATTTT.

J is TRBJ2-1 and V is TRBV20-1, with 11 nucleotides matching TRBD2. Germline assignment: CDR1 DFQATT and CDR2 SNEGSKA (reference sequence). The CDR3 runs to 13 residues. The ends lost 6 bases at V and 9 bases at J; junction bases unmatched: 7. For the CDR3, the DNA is TGCAGTGCGGGGGGACTAGCGGTCGTTGAGCAGTTCTTC. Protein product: CSAGGLAVVEQFF.

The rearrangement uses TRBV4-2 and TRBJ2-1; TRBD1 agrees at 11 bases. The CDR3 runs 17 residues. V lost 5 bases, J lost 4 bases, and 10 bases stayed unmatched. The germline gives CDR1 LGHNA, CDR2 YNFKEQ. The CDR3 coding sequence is TGTGCCAGCAGCTACCTGGGCGGGACAGGGGGGTACAATGAGCAGTTCTTC. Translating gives CASSYLGGTGGYNEQFF.

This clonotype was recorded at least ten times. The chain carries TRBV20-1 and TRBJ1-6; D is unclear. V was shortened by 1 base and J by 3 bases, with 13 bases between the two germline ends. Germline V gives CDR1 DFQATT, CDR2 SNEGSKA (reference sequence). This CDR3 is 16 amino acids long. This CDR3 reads CSARAARGLYNSPLHF. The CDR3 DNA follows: TGCAGTGCTAGAGCGGCACGGGGTCTCTATAATTCACCCCTCCACTTT.

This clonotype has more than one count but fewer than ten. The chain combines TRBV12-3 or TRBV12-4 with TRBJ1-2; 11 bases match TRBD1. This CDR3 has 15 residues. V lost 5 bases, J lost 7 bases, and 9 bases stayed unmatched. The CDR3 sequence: CASSPGQGASGGYTF. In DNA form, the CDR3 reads TGTGCCAGCAGTCCCGGACAGGGGGCATCGGGTGGCTACACCTTC.

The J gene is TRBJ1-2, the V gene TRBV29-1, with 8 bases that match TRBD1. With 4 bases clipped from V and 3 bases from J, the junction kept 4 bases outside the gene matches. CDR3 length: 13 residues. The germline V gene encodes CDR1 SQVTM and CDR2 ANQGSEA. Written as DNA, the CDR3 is TGCAGCGTTGTAGGGGGACAGGACTATGGCTACACCTTC. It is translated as CSVVGGQDYGYTF.

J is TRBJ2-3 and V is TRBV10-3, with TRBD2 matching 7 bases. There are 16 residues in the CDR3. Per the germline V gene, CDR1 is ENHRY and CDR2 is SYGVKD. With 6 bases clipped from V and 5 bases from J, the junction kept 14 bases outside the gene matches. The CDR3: CAISGRRGLVGDTQYF. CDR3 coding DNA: TGTGCCATCAGCGGGAGGAGGGGCCTGGTTGGAGATACGCAGTATTTT.

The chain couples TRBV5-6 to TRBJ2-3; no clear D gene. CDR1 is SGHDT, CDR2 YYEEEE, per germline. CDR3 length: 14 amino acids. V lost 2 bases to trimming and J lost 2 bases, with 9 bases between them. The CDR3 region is CASSFAQTTDTQYF. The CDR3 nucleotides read TGTGCCAGCAGCTTCGCTCAGACCACAGATACGCAGTATTTT.

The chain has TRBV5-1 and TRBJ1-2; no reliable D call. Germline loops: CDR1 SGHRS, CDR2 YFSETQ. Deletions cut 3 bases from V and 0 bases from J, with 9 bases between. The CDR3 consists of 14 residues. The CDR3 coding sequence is TGCGCCAGCAGCTCCGGAATGACTAACTATGGCTACACCTTC. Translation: CASSSGMTNYGYTF.

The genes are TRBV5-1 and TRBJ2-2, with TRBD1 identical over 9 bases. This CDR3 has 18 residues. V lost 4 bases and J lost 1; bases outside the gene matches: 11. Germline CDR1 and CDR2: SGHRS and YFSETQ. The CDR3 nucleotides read TGCGCCAGCAGCCCTATACCCGGGACAGGGAGGAACACCGGGGAGCTGTTTTTT. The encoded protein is CASSPIPGTGRNTGELFF.

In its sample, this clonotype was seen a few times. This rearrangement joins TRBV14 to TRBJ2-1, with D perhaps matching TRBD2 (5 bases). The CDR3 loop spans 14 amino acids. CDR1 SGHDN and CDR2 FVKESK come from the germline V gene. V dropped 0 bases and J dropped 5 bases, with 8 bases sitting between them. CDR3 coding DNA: TGTGCCAGCAGCCAAGATCCGGGGAACAATGAGCAGTTCTTC. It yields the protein CASSQDPGNNEQFF.

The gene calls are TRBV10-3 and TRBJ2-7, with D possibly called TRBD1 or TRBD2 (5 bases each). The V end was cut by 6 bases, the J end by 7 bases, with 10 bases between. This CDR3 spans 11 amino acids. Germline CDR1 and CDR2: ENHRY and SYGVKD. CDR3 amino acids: CAIRQGEEQYF. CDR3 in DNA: TGTGCCATCAGGCAGGGAGAAGAGCAGTACTTC.

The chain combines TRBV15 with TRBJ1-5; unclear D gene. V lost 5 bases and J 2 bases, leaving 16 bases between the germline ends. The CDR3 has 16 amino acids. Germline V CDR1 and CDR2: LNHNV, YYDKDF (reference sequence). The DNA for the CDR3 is TGTGCCACCAGCGGGCCATGGAGAGAACGCAATCAGCCCCAGCATTTT. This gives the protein CATSGPWRERNQPQHF.

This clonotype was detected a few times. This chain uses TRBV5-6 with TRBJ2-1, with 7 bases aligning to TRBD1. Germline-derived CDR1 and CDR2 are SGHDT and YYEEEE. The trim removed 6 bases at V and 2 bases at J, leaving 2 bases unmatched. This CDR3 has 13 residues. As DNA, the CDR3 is TGTGCCAGCATCGGGACAGCCTACAATGAGCAGTTCTTC. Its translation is CASIGTAYNEQFF.

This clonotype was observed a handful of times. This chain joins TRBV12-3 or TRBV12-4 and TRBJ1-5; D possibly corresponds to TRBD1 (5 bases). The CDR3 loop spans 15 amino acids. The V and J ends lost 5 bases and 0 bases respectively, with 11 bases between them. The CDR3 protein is CASSAGTASNQPQHF. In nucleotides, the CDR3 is TGTGCCAGCAGTGCTGGGACGGCTAGCAATCAGCCCCAGCATTTT.

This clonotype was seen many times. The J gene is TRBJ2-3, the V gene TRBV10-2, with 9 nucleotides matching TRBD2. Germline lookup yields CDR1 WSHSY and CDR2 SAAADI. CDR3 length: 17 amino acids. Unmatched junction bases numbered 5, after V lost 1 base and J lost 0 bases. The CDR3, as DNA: TGCGCCAGCAGTGAGTGGGGACTAGCAGATAGCACAGATACGCAGTATTTT. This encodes CASSEWGLADSTDTQYF.